This T cell receptor (beta chain) was retrieved from a study of cytomegalovirus exposure and HLA in healthy donors. Turning to the study itself: As an earlier analysis found, 150 million to 200 million T cells yielded about 100 million unique TCR beta sequences. General study results and limits: Reportedly, HLA-A and HLA-B alleles of most subjects were accurately predicted from TCR beta. Previously analyzed data showed that most TCR beta V segments were productive at a frequency of about 90% or about 30%. Overall, approximately 150 TCR beta chains were annotated as cytomegalovirus-associated.

Germline CDR1 reads SQVTM; CDR2 reads ANQGSEA. This CDR3 contains 12 residues. The V and J ends lost 7 bases and 3 bases respectively, with 12 bases between them. Use of 60 Vbeta and 13 Jbeta primers characterized the PCR. The table came from immunoSEQ multiplex PCR; TCRdb's copy has only in-frame clones and leaves some out. This sample yields about 130,000 clones, of which approximately 82% are seen a single time; 2.7% belongs to the top ten. Details on this clone: The antigen is unknown.

V gene TRBV29-1 combines with J gene TRBJ1-1; no firm D call. The sequence came from a boy between 2 and 15 years old in good health and CMV-seronegative. The sequenced sample consisted of PBMCs. CDR3 nucleotide sequence: TGCAGCGCCCCGGGTTACCACACTGAAGCTTTCTTT. Residues: CSAPGYHTEAFF.